The present TCR beta chain was sequenced within a study of human T cells and chemical hapten exposure. Time point described: pre-sensitization, week 0. As to treatment: therapeutic diphenylcyclopropenone sensitization with weekly scalp DPC. In TCRdb, the RACE reads were re-called with MiXCR into one record per CDR3 protein. The table lists a few hundred thousand distinct CDR3 sequences, 7.7% of them singletons. Specimen: whole blood, collected in connection with sensitization to the hapten diphenylcyclopropenone (DPC). This sequence was found in a man younger than 35 with alopecia areata. Some clones in this sample may be carry-over from other donors' samples.

CDR3 in amino acids: CASSLGGGGGAADTQYF. CDR3 in DNA: TGTGCCAGCAGCTTAGGTGGCGGCGGGGGGGCCGCAGATACGCAGTATTTT. The rearrangement joins TRBV11-2 to TRBJ2-3, with 9 bases fitting TRBD2. V dropped 1 base and J dropped 4; count of bases not matched to a gene: 9. CDR3 length: 17 amino acids. Germline-derived CDR1 and CDR2 are SGHAT and FQNNGV.